This section outlines one T cell receptor beta chain sequence together with its context. The sample comes from a study of PD-1 blockade in mismatch repair-deficient tumors. The data were produced by immunoSEQ multiplex PCR, yet TCRdb's version contains in-frame clones alone and is incomplete. The repertoire consists of tens of thousands of clones, with around 88% occurring once and the leading ten covering approximately 15%. Every patient had mismatch repair deficiency by PCR or immunohistochemistry. CDR1 is MDHEN and CDR2 is SYDVKM in the germline V gene. Trimming removed 4 bases from V and 5 bases from J; junction bases left unmatched: 15. The CDR3 runs 17 residues.

This specimen was peripheral blood, taken 52 weeks after starting pembrolizumab. This chain links TRBV28 with TRBJ2-7; TRBD1 matches 9 bases. This clonotype originated in an adult with mismatch repair-deficient cancer. In DNA form, the CDR3 reads TGTGCCAGCAGTTCCACCTACACCGGGACAGGGTTCGACGAGCAGTACTTC. It codes for CASSSTYTGTGFDEQYF.